A selection of T cell receptor beta chains follows, all from one sample in a study of blood T cell repertoires in COVID-19. Assay used: immunoSEQ multiplex PCR; TCRdb lists only in-frame clones, some missing. The data contain 100,000 to 150,000 clones, approximately 84% of them singletons. The specimen was peripheral blood. The source is an elderly woman with acute or convalescent COVID-19. Both conserved end residues are part of each CDR3. The order of the fields is CDR3 DNA, CDR3 protein, D gene, J gene, clone size, V gene. A D gene is named only where the DNA matches it firmly. Size is omitted from some rows. Given values are once, few, many or a class for expanded clones.

CDR3 DNA: TGTGCCAGCAAATCGGGGGGCTTCTACGAGCAGTACTTC; CDR3 protein: CASKSGGFYEQYF; D gene: -; J gene: TRBJ2-7; clone size: -; V gene: TRBV2
CDR3 DNA: TGTGCCAGCAGTTTGAGCAGGGGGAACACTGAAGCTTTCTTT; CDR3 protein: CASSLSRGNTEAFF; D gene: -; J gene: TRBJ1-1; clone size: -; V gene: TRBV28
CDR3 DNA: TGTGCCAGTAACATAGCGGGTTCAGCGAGTGAGCAGTTCTTC; CDR3 protein: CASNIAGSASEQFF; D gene: TRBD2; J gene: TRBJ2-1; clone size: -; V gene: TRBV19
CDR3 DNA: TGTGCCAGTACCCGATTGGGGACAGCAAGCAATCAGCCCCAGCATTTT; CDR3 protein: CASTRLGTASNQPQHF; D gene: TRBD1; J gene: TRBJ1-5; clone size: -; V gene: TRBV19
CDR3 DNA: TGCGCCAGCAGTGAGTCATATGGGGGCGCCTCAAATCAGCCCCAGCATTTT; CDR3 protein: CASSESYGGASNQPQHF; D gene: -; J gene: TRBJ1-5; clone size: -; V gene: TRBV10-2
CDR3 DNA: TGTGCCAGTCCCCGCGGGACAGACAATCAGCCCCAGCATTTT; CDR3 protein: CASPRGTDNQPQHF; D gene: TRBD1; J gene: TRBJ1-5; clone size: -; V gene: TRBV18
CDR3 DNA: TGTGCCAGCAGCTTAGGGCGGCGGGCCCTCACAGATACGCAGTATTTT; CDR3 protein: CASSLGRRALTDTQYF; D gene: -; J gene: TRBJ2-3; clone size: -; V gene: TRBV7-8
CDR3 DNA: TGCGCCAGCAGCTTGGGCGTAGCGGGGAGCACAGATACGCAGTATTTT; CDR3 protein: CASSLGVAGSTDTQYF; D gene: TRBD2; J gene: TRBJ2-3; clone size: -; V gene: TRBV5-1
CDR3 DNA: TGTGCCAGCAGACGACAACAGGGATTAGACGAGCAGTACTTC; CDR3 protein: CASRRQQGLDEQYF; D gene: -; J gene: TRBJ2-7; clone size: -; V gene: TRBV5-5
CDR3 DNA: TGCGCCAGCAGCCCGGGACAGGGTTATCGAGATACGCAGTATTTT; CDR3 protein: CASSPGQGYRDTQYF; D gene: TRBD1; J gene: TRBJ2-3; clone size: -; V gene: TRBV4-1
CDR3 DNA: TGTGCTAGTGGTTTGGCGCGACAGGGGGCGTTCACAGATACGCAGTATTTT; CDR3 protein: CASGLARQGAFTDTQYF; D gene: TRBD1; J gene: TRBJ2-3; clone size: -; V gene: TRBV12-5
CDR3 DNA: TGTGCCATCAGCCGGGACACCTCAAGGACAGATACGCAGTATTTT; CDR3 protein: CAISRDTSRTDTQYF; D gene: -; J gene: TRBJ2-3; clone size: -; V gene: TRBV10-3
CDR3 DNA: TGTGCCTGGAGTCCTGACAGGTTCTCTCAGCCCCAGCATTTT; CDR3 protein: CAWSPDRFSQPQHF; D gene: -; J gene: TRBJ1-5; clone size: -; V gene: TRBV30
CDR3 DNA: TGTGCCAGCAGTTACCCTAGCGGACCCACCGGGGAGCTGTTTTTT; CDR3 protein: CASSYPSGPTGELFF; D gene: TRBD2; J gene: TRBJ2-2; clone size: -; V gene: TRBV6-6
CDR3 DNA: TGTGCCAGCAGTTCTCGACAGGGGGGAAGGAACACTGAAGCTTTCTTT; CDR3 protein: CASSSRQGGRNTEAFF; D gene: TRBD1; J gene: TRBJ1-1; clone size: -; V gene: TRBV6-5
CDR3 DNA: TGTGCCAGCAGTCTGAGTACTGAAGCTTTCTTT; CDR3 protein: CASSLSTEAFF; D gene: -; J gene: TRBJ1-1; clone size: -; V gene: TRBV14
CDR3 DNA: TGTGCCAGCAGCTTAGATATGAGGTTCTCCCTGAACACTGAAGCTTTCTTT; CDR3 protein: CASSLDMRFSLNTEAFF; D gene: -; J gene: TRBJ1-1; clone size: -; V gene: TRBV11-2
CDR3 DNA: TGCGCCAGCAGCTTGGCAGGGGGACCCTACGAGCAGTACTTC; CDR3 protein: CASSLAGGPYEQYF; D gene: TRBD1; J gene: TRBJ2-7; clone size: once; V gene: TRBV5-1
CDR3 DNA: TGTGCCAGCAGTGACAGGGTACACGAGCAGTACTTC; CDR3 protein: CASSDRVHEQYF; D gene: -; J gene: TRBJ2-7; clone size: -; V gene: TRBV2
CDR3 DNA: TGTGCCAGCTCACCAGGACAAAGCAATGAGCAGTTCTTC; CDR3 protein: CASSPGQSNEQFF; D gene: -; J gene: TRBJ2-1; clone size: -; V gene: TRBV18
CDR3 DNA: TGTGCCAGCAGTTACGCGACAGGGGGGAGAGCTTTCTTT; CDR3 protein: CASSYATGGRAFF; D gene: TRBD1; J gene: TRBJ1-1; clone size: -; V gene: TRBV6-5
CDR3 DNA: TGTGCCTGGGCACAATCGGACAGGGATACAGATACGCAGTATTTT; CDR3 protein: CAWAQSDRDTDTQYF; D gene: TRBD1; J gene: TRBJ2-3; clone size: few; V gene: TRBV30
CDR3 DNA: TGTGCTAGTCTCAATTCGAGATTCACAGATACGCAGTATTTT; CDR3 protein: CASLNSRFTDTQYF; D gene: -; J gene: TRBJ2-3; clone size: -; V gene: TRBV12-5
CDR3 DNA: TGTGCCAGCGCCGGGGGTTTCAATCAGCCCCAGCATTTT; CDR3 protein: CASAGGFNQPQHF; D gene: -; J gene: TRBJ1-5; clone size: -; V gene: TRBV7-8
CDR3 DNA: TGTGCCAGCAGTGATCAGCAGGGAAGGTACGAGCAGTACTTC; CDR3 protein: CASSDQQGRYEQYF; D gene: -; J gene: TRBJ2-7; clone size: -; V gene: TRBV2
CDR3 DNA: TGTGCCAGCTCACCTACGACAGGATTGGAGACCCAGTACTTC; CDR3 protein: CASSPTTGLETQYF; D gene: -; J gene: TRBJ2-5; clone size: -; V gene: TRBV18
CDR3 DNA: TGTGCCAGCAGCCCTACTGCTATTAGCGGGAATGAGCAGTTCTTC; CDR3 protein: CASSPTAISGNEQFF; D gene: TRBD2; J gene: TRBJ2-1; clone size: -; V gene: TRBV7-8
CDR3 DNA: TGTGCCAGCACCCGACAGGGGGCAACTGAAGCTTTCTTT; CDR3 protein: CASTRQGATEAFF; D gene: TRBD1; J gene: TRBJ1-1; clone size: few; V gene: TRBV25-1
CDR3 DNA: TGTGCCAGCAGCTTAGATCGTGGGAGGAACGCCTACGAGCAGTACTTC; CDR3 protein: CASSLDRGRNAYEQYF; D gene: -; J gene: TRBJ2-7; clone size: -; V gene: TRBV7-8
CDR3 DNA: TGTGCCACCGACGGACAGGGGGCGGGCTATGGCTACACCTTC; CDR3 protein: CATDGQGAGYGYTF; D gene: TRBD1; J gene: TRBJ1-2; clone size: -; V gene: TRBV19
CDR3 DNA: TGTGCCAGCAGTCGGACAGGGGGCTTGCAAGAGACCCAGTACTTC; CDR3 protein: CASSRTGGLQETQYF; D gene: TRBD1; J gene: TRBJ2-5; clone size: -; V gene: TRBV6-5
CDR3 DNA: TGTGCCAGTAGTAGGGGACAGGGGCCCTACGAGCAGTACTTC; CDR3 protein: CASSRGQGPYEQYF; D gene: TRBD1; J gene: TRBJ2-7; clone size: -; V gene: TRBV19
CDR3 DNA: TGTGCCAGCAGGTCACGGGACAGCTTGTCAGAGACCCAGTACTTC; CDR3 protein: CASRSRDSLSETQYF; D gene: TRBD1; J gene: TRBJ2-5; clone size: -; V gene: TRBV7-2
CDR3 DNA: TGTGCCAGTAGTTTTGCGCGGGGGGGGGCGCGCGCGAACACCGGGGAGCTGTTTTTT; CDR3 protein: CASSFARGGARANTGELFF; D gene: TRBD2; J gene: TRBJ2-2; clone size: -; V gene: TRBV19
CDR3 DNA: TGTGCCAGCAGCGACGCAGGGACAGGTCAAGAGACCCAGTACTTC; CDR3 protein: CASSDAGTGQETQYF; D gene: TRBD1; J gene: TRBJ2-5; clone size: -; V gene: TRBV5-4
CDR3 DNA: TGTGCCAGCAGAGGGACAGCTATGAACACTGAAGCTTTCTTT; CDR3 protein: CASRGTAMNTEAFF; D gene: TRBD1; J gene: TRBJ1-1; clone size: -; V gene: TRBV2
CDR3 DNA: TGCAGCGTTGAAAAGGGACAGGGAGGAACTGAAGCTTTCTTT; CDR3 protein: CSVEKGQGGTEAFF; D gene: TRBD1; J gene: TRBJ1-1; clone size: -; V gene: TRBV29-1
CDR3 DNA: TGTGCCAGCAGTTACACACAAATCGGGGTTCGCGCTGAAGCTTTCTTT; CDR3 protein: CASSYTQIGVRAEAFF; D gene: -; J gene: TRBJ1-1; clone size: -; V gene: TRBV6-5
CDR3 DNA: TGTGCCAGCGCCCTACAGGTCGCCGAGCAGTACTTC; CDR3 protein: CASALQVAEQYF; D gene: -; J gene: TRBJ2-7; clone size: -; V gene: TRBV7-9
CDR3 DNA: TGTGCCAGCAGCTTAGCGGGCGAGACCCAGTACTTC; CDR3 protein: CASSLAGETQYF; D gene: -; J gene: TRBJ2-5; clone size: once; V gene: TRBV7-9
CDR3 DNA: TGTGCCAGCAGCGTTGGGGACAGGCCCTTTGGGTCACCCCTCCACTTT; CDR3 protein: CASSVGDRPFGSPLHF; D gene: TRBD1; J gene: TRBJ1-6; clone size: -; V gene: TRBV9
CDR3 DNA: TGTGCCAGTAGTGCAGACAGATATCTTAACGATCAGCCCCAGCATTTT; CDR3 protein: CASSADRYLNDQPQHF; D gene: -; J gene: TRBJ1-5; clone size: -; V gene: TRBV19
CDR3 DNA: TGTGCCTGGAGTGAAGGGGGCTCGTGGGAGACCCAGTACTTC; CDR3 protein: CAWSEGGSWETQYF; D gene: TRBD1; J gene: TRBJ2-5; clone size: -; V gene: TRBV30
CDR3 DNA: TGTGCCAGCAGCGGACAGGGGGCTTGGGACTATGGCTACACCTTC; CDR3 protein: CASSGQGAWDYGYTF; D gene: TRBD1; J gene: TRBJ1-2; clone size: -; V gene: TRBV5-8
CDR3 DNA: TGTGCCTGGAGTCCAGGGGTGGGCAATCAGCCCCAGCATTTT; CDR3 protein: CAWSPGVGNQPQHF; D gene: -; J gene: TRBJ1-5; clone size: -; V gene: TRBV30
CDR3 DNA: TGTGCCAGTAACCTTTTCAGTGAAGCTTTCTTT; CDR3 protein: CASNLFSEAFF; D gene: -; J gene: TRBJ1-1; clone size: -; V gene: TRBV19
CDR3 DNA: TGTGCCAGCAGCTTAGACCCGGGAACCGGGGAGCTGTTTTTT; CDR3 protein: CASSLDPGTGELFF; D gene: -; J gene: TRBJ2-2; clone size: -; V gene: TRBV7-2
CDR3 DNA: TGTGCCAGCAGCCTAAGCACAGATACGCAGTATTTT; CDR3 protein: CASSLSTDTQYF; D gene: -; J gene: TRBJ2-3; clone size: -; V gene: TRBV3-1/TRBV3-2
CDR3 DNA: TGTGCTAGTGGCGTGGGGCCTACCTTGCAACTGTTTTTT; CDR3 protein: CASGVGPTLQLFF; D gene: -; J gene: TRBJ1-4; clone size: -; V gene: TRBV12-5
CDR3 DNA: TGTGCCAGCAGTGTAAAACCGGGACTAGCGGGATATGAGACCCAGTACTTC; CDR3 protein: CASSVKPGLAGYETQYF; D gene: TRBD2; J gene: TRBJ2-5; clone size: -; V gene: TRBV6-1
CDR3 DNA: TGTGCCAGCACGGGACAGGGGGCGAGTCAGCCCCAGCATTTT; CDR3 protein: CASTGQGASQPQHF; D gene: TRBD1; J gene: TRBJ1-5; clone size: -; V gene: TRBV2
CDR3 DNA: TGCGCCAGCAGTGATGGAGGGAGGGGAGCTAATGAAAAACTGTTTTTT; CDR3 protein: CASSDGGRGANEKLFF; D gene: -; J gene: TRBJ1-4; clone size: -; V gene: TRBV10-2
CDR3 DNA: TGTGCCAGCAGCTTACTCCCCTACAATGAGCAGTTCTTC; CDR3 protein: CASSLLPYNEQFF; D gene: -; J gene: TRBJ2-1; clone size: -; V gene: TRBV11-2
CDR3 DNA: TGTGCCAGCAGCTTAGAGGGTAGCGGGAGAAGGCCGCAAAACGGGGCACAAGAGACCCAGTACTTC; CDR3 protein: CASSLEGSGRRPQNGAQETQYF; D gene: TRBD2; J gene: TRBJ2-5; clone size: many; V gene: TRBV7-8
CDR3 DNA: TGTGCCAGCAGCCCAGGGGCTAGCGGGGCAGATACGCAGTATTTT; CDR3 protein: CASSPGASGADTQYF; D gene: TRBD2; J gene: TRBJ2-3; clone size: -; V gene: TRBV7-2